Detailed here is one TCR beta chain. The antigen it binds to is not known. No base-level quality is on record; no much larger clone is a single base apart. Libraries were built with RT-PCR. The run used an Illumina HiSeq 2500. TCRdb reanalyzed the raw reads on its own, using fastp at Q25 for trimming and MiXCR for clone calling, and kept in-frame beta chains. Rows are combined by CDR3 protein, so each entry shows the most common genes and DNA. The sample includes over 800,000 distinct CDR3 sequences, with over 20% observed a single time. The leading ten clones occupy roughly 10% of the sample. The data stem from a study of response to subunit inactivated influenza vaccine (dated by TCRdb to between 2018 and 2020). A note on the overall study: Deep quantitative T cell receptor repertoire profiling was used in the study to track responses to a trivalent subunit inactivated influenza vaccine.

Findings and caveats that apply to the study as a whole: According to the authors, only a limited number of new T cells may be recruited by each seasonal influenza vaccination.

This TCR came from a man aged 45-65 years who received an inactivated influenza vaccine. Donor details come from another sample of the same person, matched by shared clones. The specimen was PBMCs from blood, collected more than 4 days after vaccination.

The DNA reads TGTGCCAGCAGCGCTTGGGACGGGGAGGAAGCTTTCTTT. It is translated as CASSAWDGEEAFF. Rearrangement joined TRBV9 to TRBJ1-1, and possibly TRBD1, on 5 matching bases. CDR1 is given as SGDLS and CDR2 as YYNGEE, both from the germline V gene. The CDR3 runs 13 residues from the cysteine to the phenylalanine. Only the CDR3 DNA is retained, 39 bases long and in frame from the first base. Cut back by 3 bases and 8 bases, the V and J ends lie 14 bases apart.